Sequencing of this T cell receptor (beta chain) was carried out in a study of blood T cells in healthy people across ages. As for the study in general: Template switching captured about one barcoded beta molecule per two T cells.

Samples had at least 7 million PBMCs isolated from them. CDR1 is SSHAT, CDR2 FNYEAQ, per germline (reference sequence). V shed 3 bases, J shed 8 bases, and the junction held 3 bases outside the gene matches. This CDR3 has 13 residues. Findings and limits, study-wide: It was the long-lived donors that had more naive CD4+ cells and higher diversity than aged donors. Getting older went along with TCR beta diversity per million T cells dropping roughly linearly.

A second PCR of roughly 6 to 12 cycles used a sample-barcoded 5' primer and a J-beta primer mix. TCRdb used MiXCR to reprocess the 5' RACE reads, holding one entry per CDR3 protein. The sample yields approximately 850,000 distinct CDR3 sequences, 55% to 75% seen once. As regards this clonotype: Its matching antigen is unknown.

Sequencing was performed on blood. The TCR originated in a man aged 30-40 years in good health. This chain links TRBV7-7 with TRBJ2-3; 9 bases are a match to TRBD1. This chain's CDR3 is CASSLGGQGTQYF. The CDR3 DNA reads as TGTGCCAGCAGCTTGGGGGGACAGGGTACGCAGTATTTT. Full variable domain (remainder filled in from reference TRBV7-7 and TRBJ2-3): GAGVSQSPRYKVTKRGQDVTLRCDPISSHATLYWYQQALGQGPEFLTYFNYEAQPDKSGLPSDRFSAERPEGSISTLTIQRTEQRDSAMYRCASSLGGQGTQYFGPGTRLTVL.